The 27 T cell receptor beta chains given below trace back to one sample, sequenced in a study of shared clonotypes between healthy human individuals. Measured with immunoSEQ multiplex PCR; TCRdb has only the in-frame clones, and not every one. The repertoire holds roughly 480,000 clones, with around three quarters as singletons. The sequencing sample was made of PBMCs. The origin of the receptors is a woman in her 40s in good health. Some clones in this sample may be carry-over from other donors' samples.

This chain links TRBV28 with TRBJ1-2, with a possible D match to TRBD1 (5 bases). The CDR3 runs 15 residues. In germline, CDR1 is MDHEN, CDR2 SYDVKM. The ends were cut back, 1 base at V and 2 bases at J, with 11 bases in the middle. CDR3 nucleotides: TGTGCCAGCAGTTTATTGGCAGGGAGAAACTATGGCTACACCTTC. This codes for CASSLLAGRNYGYTF.

The chain couples TRBV2 to TRBJ2-2; tentatively, D is TRBD2 (6 bases). Germline V gene sequence: CDR1 SNHLY, CDR2 FYNNEI. The germline V and J ends were trimmed by 8 bases and 2 bases, with 15 bases remaining between them. The CDR3 sequence is 15 residues long. The CDR3: CASRILGGNTGELFF. The CDR3 DNA reads as TGTGCCAGCCGAATCCTCGGGGGAAACACCGGGGAGCTGTTTTTT.

The chain carries TRBV4-2 and TRBJ2-2; 9 bases align to TRBD2. V shed 1 base, J shed 7 bases, and the junction held 10 bases outside the gene matches. Germline assignment: CDR1 LGHNA and CDR2 YNFKEQ. The CDR3 totals 17 residues. The CDR3 reads CASSQAGGRALGGELFF. In DNA, the CDR3 is TGTGCCAGCAGCCAAGCTGGCGGGAGGGCCCTCGGCGGGGAGCTGTTTTTT.

The chain uses TRBV2 and TRBJ1-5; 10 bases match TRBD1. CDR1 is SNHLY, CDR2 FYNNEI, per germline. The V gene end was trimmed by 6 bases and the J gene end by 6 bases; junction bases not matched to a gene: 5. The CDR3 runs to 14 residues. The CDR3 spells CASRERQGAQPQHF. The CDR3 region has the DNA TGTGCCAGCAGGGAAAGACAGGGGGCTCAGCCCCAGCATTTT.

This clone is categorized as medium-sized. Other DNA sequences in the same sample also yield this CDR3. The V call is TRBV4-1, the J call TRBJ1-2; weak D call: TRBD1 (5 bases). This CDR3 is 14 amino acids long. CDR1 and CDR2 (germline): MGHRA, YSYEKL. V was trimmed by 0 bases and J by 4 bases, leaving 9 bases between them. DNA for the CDR3: TGCGCCAGCAGCCAAGACAGGGTGGGCTATGGCTACACCTTC. It translates to CASSQDRVGYGYTF.

V and J are TRBV7-2 and TRBJ1-2; D possibly corresponds to TRBD1 (6 bases). V was pared by 0 bases and J by 5 bases, with 10 bases between. Germline lookup yields CDR1 SGHTA and CDR2 FQGNSA. The CDR3 is made up of 14 amino acids. The CDR3 sequence: CASSLAGAAYGYTF. In DNA, the CDR3 is TGTGCCAGCAGCTTAGCGGGGGCAGCTTATGGCTACACCTTC.

This clone showed up many times. V usage is TRBV6-6 and J usage is TRBJ1-4; D is perhaps TRBD1 (5 bases). This CDR3 comprises 14 residues. Germline V CDR1 and CDR2: MNHNY, SVGAGI (reference sequence). V was trimmed by 5 bases and J by 3 bases, leaving 10 bases between them. The DNA for the CDR3 is TGTGCCAGCAGTCGGGACGGGTCTAATGAAAAACTGTTTTTT. Translating it yields CASSRDGSNEKLFF.

V is TRBV29-1 and J is TRBJ2-1; tentative D call: TRBD2 (6 bases). V lost 5 bases to trimming and J lost 3 bases, with 14 bases between them. The CDR3 is 14 amino acids. Germline CDR1 and CDR2: SQVTM and ANQGSEA. CDR3 amino acids: CSVTGSKNYNEQFF. As DNA, the CDR3 is TGCAGCGTTACCGGGAGCAAAAACTACAATGAGCAGTTCTTC.

The V and J genes are TRBV25-1 and TRBJ2-5; D is perhaps TRBD1 (6 bases). The J call is uncertain, as TRBJ2-7 better fits the DNA end. The CDR3 covers 16 residues. Per the germline V gene, CDR1 is MGHDK and CDR2 is SYGVNS. CDR3 amino acids: CASSDSFDRSSYEQYF. Written as DNA, the CDR3 is TGTGCCAGCAGTGATTCATTCGACAGGAGCTCCTACGAGCAGTACTTC.

V usage is TRBV7-3 and J usage is TRBJ1-1; 10 nucleotides match TRBD1. From germline, CDR1 is SGHTA and CDR2 FQGTGA. The CDR3 spans 15 residues. Trimming cost V 5 bases and J 5 bases; bases outside gene matches: 8. CDR3 sequence (DNA): TGTGCCAGCAGCCCGACAGGGGGCGCAAGGACTGAAGCTTTCTTT. This gives the protein CASSPTGGARTEAFF.

The chain employs TRBV11-2 and TRBJ2-3, with D possibly TRBD2 on 6 matching bases. The CDR3 spans 15 residues. Per the germline V gene, CDR1 is SGHAT and CDR2 is FQNNGV. With 10 bases removed from V and 1 base from J, the gap between germline ends came to 18 bases. Written as DNA, the CDR3 is TGTGCCACCGCCCCGGGGCGGGGCCGCACAGATACGCAGTATTTT. It codes for CATAPGRGRTDTQYF.

The CDR3 DNA reads as TGTGCCAGCAGTGAAGTCCTACGACAGGCGATTTACGAGCAGTACTTC. Its translation: CASSEVLRQAIYEQYF. This chain joins TRBV6-1 and TRBJ2-7, with D tentatively TRBD1 (6 bases). The ends were cut back, 1 base at V and 4 bases at J, with 17 bases in the middle. The CDR3 is 16 residues long. CDR1 and CDR2 (germline): MNHNS, SASEGT.

This rearrangement joins TRBV5-1 to TRBJ1-2, with a tentative D call TRBD1 (5 bases). V was cut by 0 bases and J by 7 bases, with 10 bases left in between. CDR1 and CDR2 from the germline V gene are SGHRS and YFSETQ. CDR3 size: 13 residues. CDR3 loop: CASSLAGVSGYTF. CDR3 bases: TGCGCCAGCAGCTTGGCGGGGGTCTCTGGCTACACCTTC.

This clone showed up just a few times. The J gene is TRBJ2-3, the V gene TRBV2, with 9 bases identical to TRBD2. Germline V lookup: CDR1 SNHLY, CDR2 FYNNEI. V shed 10 bases and J 6 bases; nucleotides not matched to a gene: 8. This CDR3 region has 13 residues. The CDR3, as DNA: TGTGCCACCAGGCGGGAGGGTGCTGATACGCAGTATTTT. As protein: CATRREGADTQYF. The entire variable domain, with the rest obtained from reference TRBV2 and TRBJ2-3, is as follows: EPEVTQTPSHQVTQMGQEVILRCVPISNHLYFYWYRQILGQKVEFLVSFYNNEISEKSEIFDDQFSVERPDGSNFTLKIRSTKLEDSAMYFCATRREGADTQYFGPGTRLTVL.

The rearrangement uses TRBV21-1 and TRBJ2-7; the table's TRBD2 call for D was not verified on the DNA. TRBV21-1 is classified as a pseudogene. This CDR3 is built from 17 residues. For the CDR3, the DNA is TGTGCCAGCAGCAAAGGGGGAGAACGGACTAGCCTTCTGTGGCAGTACTTC. Amino acids: CASSKGGERTSLLWQYF.

This chain joins TRBV27 and TRBJ2-7; 8 bases align to TRBD2. CDR3 length equals 14 residues. V was pared by 3 bases and J by 4 bases, with 5 bases of the junction left unmatched. CDR1 is MNHEY, CDR2 SMNVEV, per germline (reference sequence). The CDR3 reads CASSFREGQYEQYF. In DNA, the CDR3 is TGTGCCAGCAGTTTTCGGGAGGGCCAGTACGAGCAGTACTTC.

This clone has a handful of counts. This rearrangement joins TRBV4-2 to TRBJ2-7; D remains unclear. The V end lost 0 bases, the J end lost 6 bases, and 9 bases lay between the germline ends. The CDR3 totals 13 residues. The germline V gene encodes CDR1 LGHNA and CDR2 YNFKEQ. CDR3 protein: CASSQEWGREQYF. The CDR3 DNA reads TGTGCCAGCAGCCAAGAATGGGGTCGCGAGCAGTACTTC.

The chain links TRBV28 to TRBJ1-1, with 12 bases aligning to TRBD1. Germline V gene sequence: CDR1 MDHEN, CDR2 SYDVKM. There are 18 residues in the CDR3. V gave up 3 bases and J gave up 1 base; unmatched junction bases: 9. The CDR3 reads CASSLPGTGGAWNTEAFF. The CDR3 coding sequence is TGTGCCAGCAGTTTGCCCGGGACAGGGGGCGCTTGGAACACTGAAGCTTTCTTT.

V is TRBV7-2 and J is TRBJ2-5, with 7 nucleotides matching TRBD1. The CDR3 is 16 residues long. From germline, CDR1 is SGHTA and CDR2 FQGNSA. V gave up 2 bases and J gave up 5 bases; unmatched junction bases: 11. Written as DNA, the CDR3 is TGTGCCAGCAGCTTACTTTGGACAGGAATTTCGGAGACCCAGTACTTC. The encoded protein is CASSLLWTGISETQYF.

This clone was found a few times. The gene calls are TRBV4-3 and TRBJ1-1, with D possibly TRBD1 on 5 matching bases. Trimming left V 3 bases short and J 5 bases short, with 10 bases between. The CDR3 runs to 13 residues. Germline V gives CDR1 LGHNA, CDR2 YSLEER. This CDR3 reads CASSHDSQTEAFF. The CDR3 DNA is TGCGCCAGCAGCCACGACAGTCAGACTGAAGCTTTCTTT.

The rearrangement uses TRBV2 and TRBJ2-2, with TRBD2 matching over 8 bases. The germline V gene encodes CDR1 SNHLY and CDR2 FYNNEI. The CDR3 extends over 17 amino acids. Trimming at V came to 8 bases and at J to 5 bases, leaving 16 bases not matched to a gene. CDR3: CASHYAGGNLKTGELFF. CDR3 nucleotides: TGTGCCAGCCACTACGCGGGGGGCAATCTGAAGACCGGGGAGCTGTTTTTT.

The rearrangement uses TRBV5-1 and TRBJ2-4; weak D call: TRBD2 (6 bases). The germline gives CDR1 SGHRS, CDR2 YFSETQ. V dropped 4 bases and J dropped 6 bases, with 20 bases sitting between them. The CDR3 loop spans 16 amino acids. The CDR3 spells CASSLDAGRALNIQYF. DNA of the CDR3: TGCGCCAGCAGCCTGGACGCGGGAAGAGCCCTAAACATTCAGTACTTC.

The chain has TRBV27 and TRBJ2-7; 9 bases match TRBD1. Germline V gene lookup returns CDR1 MNHEY and CDR2 SMNVEV (reference sequence). J gave up 3 bases and V 5 bases, and 5 bases lay outside the gene matches. The CDR3 is 14 residues long. CDR3 nucleotides: TGTGCCAGCAGTCCGACAGGGGGGCTCTACGAGCAGTACTTC. Protein: CASSPTGGLYEQYF.

This clone was recorded once. The V and J genes are TRBV30 and TRBJ2-7, with D unresolved. CDR1 is GTSNPN, CDR2 SVGIG, per germline (reference sequence). The CDR3 extends over 11 amino acids. V lost 4 bases to trimming and J lost 5 bases, with 9 bases between them. The CDR3 bases are TGTGCCTGGAATAGGGCGCACGAGCAGTACTTC. Residues: CAWNRAHEQYF.

V is TRBV30 and J is TRBJ2-3; no clear D gene. Deletions cut 2 bases from V and 2 bases from J, with 5 bases between. The CDR3 runs to 12 residues. Germline assignment: CDR1 GTSNPN and CDR2 SVGIG (reference sequence). The CDR3 sequence is CAWSFITDTQYF. The CDR3 DNA is TGTGCCTGGAGTTTCATCACAGATACGCAGTATTTT.

The genes are TRBV10-3 and TRBJ2-1; 10 nucleotides match TRBD2. Germline V gene lookup returns CDR1 ENHRY and CDR2 SYGVKD. With 6 bases clipped from V and 7 bases from J, the junction kept 15 bases outside the gene matches. This CDR3 comprises 17 residues. The DNA of the CDR3 is TGTGCCATCAGGCAAGCGGGAGGGCCGCGAGGTGGGAATGAGCAGTTCTTC. It specifies CAIRQAGGPRGGNEQFF.

The chain uses TRBV5-1 and TRBJ1-4; D gene uncertain. CDR1 and CDR2 from the germline V gene are SGHRS and YFSETQ. V was shortened by 4 bases and J by 2 bases, with 12 bases between the two germline ends. This CDR3 has 15 residues. This CDR3 is CASSGDLGTNEKLFF. The CDR3, as DNA: TGCGCCAGCAGCGGAGACTTGGGGACTAATGAAAAACTGTTTTTT.